The 7 T cell receptor beta chains below all came from one sample that was sequenced in a study of vaccination effects on CD4 cells after COVID-19. Assay: immunoSEQ multiplex PCR; the TCRdb copy retains only in-frame clones and omits some. The sample yields about 15,000 clones, approximately 70% seen once. Antigen-specific CD4+ T cells were expanded (with viral peptide pools) by the ViraFEST assay ahead of sequencing. An approximately ten-day culture period preceded the isolation of CD4+ T cells. Participants completed two doses of the BNT162b2 or mRNA-1273 vaccine. Their antigen targets remain unknown. The starting material was CD4+ T cells from PBMCs cultured with SARS-CoV-2 spike peptides, obtained after COVID-19 vaccination. Source of these receptors: a human donor who received a COVID-19 vaccine.

The rearrangement links TRBV4-3 to TRBJ1-2; D is ambiguous. V lost 0 bases and J lost 7, with 12 bases in between. This CDR3 spans 14 amino acids. Germline V gene data show CDR1 as LGHNA and CDR2 as YSLEER. The CDR3, as DNA: TGCGCCAGCAGCCAAGAAATCGGGCAGGCTGGCTACACCTTC. It encodes CASSQEIGQAGYTF.

This chain links TRBV30 with TRBJ2-2, with 10 bases fitting TRBD2. V trimming: 0 bases; J trimming: 3 bases; junction bases outside the gene matches: 1. Germline CDR1 and CDR2: GTSNPN and SVGIG (reference sequence). CDR3 size: 15 residues. The DNA of the CDR3 is TGTGCCTGGAGTGTAGCGGGAGGGCACACCGGGGAGCTGTTTTTT. Translating gives CAWSVAGGHTGELFF.

The chain has TRBV6-5 and TRBJ1-2, with D perhaps matching TRBD1 (6 bases). CDR1 and CDR2 from the germline V gene are MNHEY and SVGAGI. The CDR3 contains 12 residues. The ends were cut back, 8 bases at V and 6 bases at J, with 13 bases in the middle. The CDR3 spells CASAPRTDGYTF. Here the CDR3 DNA reads TGTGCCAGCGCGCCCCGGACAGATGGCTACACCTTC.

The gene calls are TRBV30 and TRBJ2-7, with D unclear. Trimming removed 0 bases from V and 6 bases from J, with 9 bases in between. The CDR3 is 12 residues long. Germline V gene lookup returns CDR1 GTSNPN and CDR2 SVGIG (reference sequence). CDR3: CAWSVSVGEQYF. The CDR3 bases are TGTGCCTGGAGTGTTTCAGTTGGCGAGCAGTACTTC.

J is TRBJ2-7 and V is TRBV10-3; D could derive from TRBD1 or TRBD2 (5 bases each). The V end was cut by 3 bases, the J end by 3 bases, with 12 bases between. The CDR3 runs to 14 residues. CDR1 and CDR2 from the germline V gene are ENHRY and SYGVKD. CDR3 DNA sequence: TGTGCCATCAGTGATGGGGGTAAGGGCTACGAGCAGTACTTC. Its protein is CAISDGGKGYEQYF.

V and J are TRBV18 and TRBJ2-5, with D tentatively TRBD1 (5 bases). Trimming pared 0 bases from V and 4 bases from J, leaving 6 bases between. Germline values: CDR1 KGHSH, CDR2 LQKENI. The CDR3 sequence is 13 residues long. The CDR3 DNA reads TGTGCCAGCTCACCACCGGGGCGAGAGACCCAGTACTTC. Protein: CASSPPGRETQYF.

J is TRBJ2-4 and V is TRBV3-1 (or the pseudogene TRBV3-2), with 13 bases that match TRBD2. The CDR3 consists of 16 residues. The V segment lost 5 bases and the J segment 8 bases; nucleotides outside the gene matches: 9. CDR1 is LGHDT and CDR2 is YNNKEL in the germline V gene (reference sequence). Here the CDR3 reads CASSAGLAGVVDIQYF. CDR3 coding DNA: TGTGCCAGCAGCGCCGGACTAGCGGGAGTAGTGGACATTCAGTACTTC.